These 28 T cell receptor beta chains came from one sample sequenced in a study of Graves' ophthalmopathy and Graves' hyperthyroidism. RNA transcripts provided the template for amplifying TCR beta CDR3 regions. RT-PCR with HTBI primers came first, then second-round multiplex PCR. Each CDR3 protein is one row after TCRdb ran MiXCR on the multiplex PCR reads. Here the sample spans around 600,000 distinct CDR3 sequences, about 38% being singletons. Sequenced input: peripheral blood. These TCRs come from an adult man with Graves' ophthalmopathy.

This clonotype was detected only once. V is TRBV3-1 and J is TRBJ2-7, with D perhaps TRBD1 (5 bases). The V end lost 8 bases, the J end lost 0 bases, and 8 bases lay between the germline ends. Germline V gene sequence: CDR1 LGHDT, CDR2 YNNKEL (reference sequence). The CDR3 contains 12 residues. The CDR3 DNA sequence: TGTGCCAGCGGCAGGGCCTCCTACGAGCAGTACTTC. It encodes CASGRASYEQYF.

In its sample, this clonotype was seen once. The CDR3 carries no conserved terminal phenylalanine or tryptophan, so it likely arises from a read error. Because the CDR3's place on the DNA is in doubt, the DNA is left out and the CDR3 is given as listed by TCRdb. This sequence joins TRBV29-1 and TRBJ2-7; TRBD2, the D gene given by the table, was not confirmed from the DNA. The CDR3 has 13 amino acids, counting both end residues. Germline V gene data show CDR1 as SQVTM and CDR2 as ANQGSEA. The CDR3 sequence: CSVRLAGGIRANT.

This clonotype occurred once. The conserved final phenylalanine or tryptophan is absent from the CDR3, which likely points to a read error. The DNA is left out, because the CDR3 cannot be placed on it with certainty; the CDR3 is given as TCRdb lists it. This CDR3 is CASSKSTGRDY. The genes are TRBV2 and TRBJ1-4; TRBD1, the table's D call, lacks a check against the DNA. Looked up from germline, CDR1 is SNHLY and CDR2 is FYNNEI. The length of the CDR3 is 11 amino acids, counting both ends.

This clonotype was seen many times. The chain combines TRBV6-6 with TRBJ2-7; 10 nucleotides line up with TRBD2. The CDR3 has 17 residues. The V gene end was trimmed by 0 bases and the J gene end by 7 bases; junction bases not matched to a gene: 12. Germline CDR1 MNHNY, CDR2 SVGAGI (reference sequence). The DNA for the CDR3 is TGTGCCAGCAGTTACTCGATGCCAGCGGGAGGGCCTAGGGAGCAGTACTTC. Translating gives CASSYSMPAGGPREQYF.

This clonotype was seen only a few times. The V gene is TRBV2, the J gene TRBJ1-6; D unclear. Looked up from germline, CDR1 is SNHLY and CDR2 is FYNNEI. The CDR3 is made up of 15 amino acids. Trimming took off 5 bases at V and 8 bases at J, with 16 bases between the two ends. CDR3 sequence: CASSLRGSWDSPLHF. The DNA for the CDR3 is TGTGCCAGCAGTTTACGGGGTTCATGGGATTCACCCCTCCACTTT.

J is TRBJ2-5 and V is TRBV25-1; TRBD2 matches at 10 bases. CDR1 and CDR2 (germline): MGHDK, SYGVNS. V lost 5 bases, J lost 1 base, and 7 bases stayed unmatched. This CDR3 is 16 amino acids long. CDR3 region: CASSPRTSGRQETQYF. Here the CDR3 DNA reads TGTGCCAGCAGTCCCCGGACTAGCGGTCGCCAAGAGACCCAGTACTTC.

This clonotype has a count of ten or more. J is TRBJ2-7 and V is TRBV7-7; TRBD2 matches 12 bases. The CDR3 is 16 residues long. V was pared by 5 bases and J by 5 bases, with 10 bases of the junction left unmatched. The germline gives CDR1 SSHAT, CDR2 FNYEAQ (reference sequence). The CDR3 is CASSPLRTSGTDEQYF. The CDR3, as DNA: TGTGCCAGCAGCCCTCTTCGGACTAGCGGGACTGACGAGCAGTACTTC. The entire variable domain, with the rest obtained from reference TRBV7-7 and TRBJ2-7, is as follows: GAGVSQSPRYKVTKRGQDVTLRCDPISSHATLYWYQQALGQGPEFLTYFNYEAQPDKSGLPSDRFSAERPEGSISTLTIQRTEQRDSAMYRCASSPLRTSGTDEQYFGPGTRLTVT.

This clonotype was observed many times. The chain recombines TRBV10-3 with TRBJ1-3; D possibly corresponds to TRBD1 (6 bases). The CDR3 has 15 residues. Germline CDR1 and CDR2: ENHRY and SYGVKD. V was trimmed by 9 bases and J by 2 bases, leaving 17 bases between them. Here the CDR3 DNA reads TGTGCCATAAAACAGGGCAGGGAAACTGGAAACACCATATATTTT. It specifies CAIKQGRETGNTIYF.

In this sample, this clonotype turned up a few times. The CDR3: CASRRDSSSYEQYF. The CDR3 nucleotides read TGTGCCAGCAGGCGGGACAGCAGCTCCTACGAGCAGTACTTC. The chain has TRBV10-3 and TRBJ2-7, with D perhaps TRBD1 (7 bases). Trimming pared 10 bases from V and 0 bases from J, leaving 16 bases between. The CDR3 has 14 amino acids. Germline CDR1 ENHRY, CDR2 SYGVKD.

At least ten counts were recorded for this clonotype. The rearrangement links TRBV9 to TRBJ1-2; 10 bases match TRBD1. Germline CDR1 reads SGDLS; CDR2 reads YYNGEE. The V gene end was trimmed by 3 bases and the J gene end by 2 bases; junction bases not matched to a gene: 7. This CDR3 has 16 amino acids. Here the CDR3 DNA reads TGTGCCAGCAGCGGCCGGGACAGGGGTTTGAACTATGGCTACACCTTC. Its protein is CASSGRDRGLNYGYTF.

This clonotype turned up a few times. V gene TRBV18 combines with J gene TRBJ1-2; D is ambiguous. The CDR3 extends over 14 amino acids. The germline V gene has CDR1 KGHSH and CDR2 LQKENI. V lost 1 base and J lost 6, with 12 bases in between. The CDR3 DNA reads as TGTGCCAGCTCACCACGGGGTATCTCCGATGGCTACACCTTC. It is translated as CASSPRGISDGYTF.

This clonotype has a count of ten or more. The gene calls are TRBV20-1 and TRBJ1-4; 8 nucleotides agree with TRBD1. In germline, CDR1 is DFQATT, CDR2 SNEGSKA (reference sequence). Trimming cost V 5 bases and J 2 bases; bases outside gene matches: 13. This CDR3 is built from 17 residues. The CDR3 reads CSAPAHGQGETNEKLFF. The DNA of the CDR3 is TGCAGTGCTCCTGCACACGGACAGGGCGAGACTAATGAAAAACTGTTTTTT.

The chain joins TRBV2 to TRBJ1-6, with a tentative D call TRBD1 (6 bases). The CDR3 loop spans 16 amino acids. Trimming stripped 5 bases from V and 7 bases from J, with 18 bases between. Germline loops: CDR1 SNHLY, CDR2 FYNNEI. The DNA for the CDR3 is TGTGCCAGCAGTTCTCACCAACAGGGTGGCAATTCACCCCTCCACTTT. This gives the protein CASSSHQQGGNSPLHF.

In this sample, this clonotype turned up a few times. The chain links TRBV7-2 to TRBJ2-7; D not certain. The germline V and J ends were trimmed by 0 bases and 3 bases, with 9 bases remaining between them. The CDR3 length is 14 residues. CDR1 is SGHTA and CDR2 is FQGNSA in the germline V gene. The DNA of the CDR3 is TGTGCCAGCAGCTTAGCTTTACCTCGCTACGAGCAGTACTTC. Translation gives CASSLALPRYEQYF. The full variable domain, rest sourced from reference TRBV7-2 and TRBJ2-7, is GAGVSQSPSNKVTEKGKDVELRCDPISGHTALYWYRQSLGQGLEFLIYFQGNSAPDKSGLPSDRFSAERTGGSVSTLTIQRTQQEDSAVYLCASSLALPRYEQYFGPGTRLTVT.

Notes on this clonotype: Its ends do not fully match the called genes, so a read error is possible. The V gene is TRBV18, the J gene TRBJ1-1, with D unresolved. Germline V CDR1 and CDR2: KGHSH, LQKENI. This CDR3 spans 13 amino acids. The CDR3 DNA reads TGTACCAGCTCAGTACAGCATGGAACTGAAGCTTTCTTT. Protein: CTSSVQHGTEAFF.

This clonotype was observed many times. This chain uses TRBV24-1 with TRBJ1-4; D is undetermined. Trimming shortened V by 3 bases and J by 3 bases, and 7 bases separated the two germline ends. The germline V gene encodes CDR1 KGHDR and CDR2 SFDVKD. This CDR3 is 14 amino acids long. The CDR3 DNA reads as TGTGCCACCAGTGATGGCAGAGCTAATGAAAAACTGTTTTTT. Amino acid sequence: CATSDGRANEKLFF.

This clonotype has just a few counts. The V call is TRBV4-2, the J call TRBJ1-2, with 7 positions matching TRBD1. The germline V gene has CDR1 LGHNA and CDR2 YNFKEQ. Trimming cost V 4 bases and J 7 bases; bases outside gene matches: 9. The CDR3 runs 14 residues. The CDR3 region is CASSLSDRAGGYTF. The CDR3 nucleotides are TGTGCCAGCAGCCTTTCAGACAGGGCGGGTGGCTACACCTTC.

This clonotype was seen only a few times. CDR3 residues: CASRQGPYEQYF. For the CDR3, the DNA is TGTGCCAGCAGGCAGGGCCCCTACGAGCAGTACTTC. V is TRBV10-3 and J is TRBJ2-7; TRBD1 might be the D (5 bases). The CDR3 has 12 amino acids. Germline assignment: CDR1 ENHRY and CDR2 SYGVKD. V lost 10 bases, J lost 2 bases, and 12 bases lay in between.

In this sample, this clonotype turned up a few times. A read error may produce the germline difference seen at one junction end. The chain links TRBV6-2 or TRBV6-3 to TRBJ1-2; D unclear. The CDR3 spans 10 residues. Germline CDR1 MNHEY, CDR2 SVGEGT. The chain's CDR3 is CASSYPSFDF. CDR3 sequence (DNA): TGTGCCAGCAGTTACCCTAGTTTTGACTTC.

This clonotype was seen ten or more times. The chain's CDR3 is CASSLSPGRTEAFF. The CDR3 DNA reads as TGCGCCAGCAGCCTGTCCCCGGGTCGGACTGAAGCTTTCTTT. The chain carries TRBV5-1 and TRBJ1-1; D not resolved. V was clipped by 4 bases and J by 5 bases, with 15 bases between them. CDR1 and CDR2 (germline): SGHRS, YFSETQ. The CDR3 has 14 residues.

This clonotype was found a few times. This rearrangement joins TRBV7-9 to TRBJ1-1, with D hard to call. Germline values: CDR1 SEHNR, CDR2 FQNEAQ (reference sequence). The CDR3 has 14 amino acids. V was pared by 1 base and J by 0 bases, with 6 bases between. DNA for the CDR3: TGTGCCAGCAGCTTAGTTCCGGTGAACACTGAAGCTTTCTTT. Protein product: CASSLVPVNTEAFF.

This chain connects TRBV10-2 to TRBJ2-7, with 9 bases that match TRBD1. J gave up 6 bases and V 4 bases, and 7 bases lay outside the gene matches. This CDR3 contains 14 residues. The V gene's germline CDR1 is WSHSY and CDR2 SAAADI. The DNA for the CDR3 is TGCGCCAGCAGTGGGGGACAGGGAAGACGCGAGCAGTACTTC. Protein sequence: CASSGGQGRREQYF.

This clonotype was seen only a few times. The chain's CDR3 is CASSRRGSTDTQYF. DNA of the CDR3: TGTGCCAGCAGCCGCCGCGGGAGCACAGATACGCAGTATTTT. The chain combines TRBV7-9 with TRBJ2-3; D possibly corresponds to TRBD2 (5 bases). Germline lookup yields CDR1 SEHNR and CDR2 FQNEAQ (reference sequence). V was pared by 5 bases and J by 0 bases, with 9 bases between. The CDR3 contains 14 residues.

This clonotype was seen many times. As DNA, the CDR3 is TGTGCCAGCAGCCTGCTTCACACCGGGGAGCTGTTTTTT. It specifies CASSLLHTGELFF. The chain joins TRBV5-6 to TRBJ2-2; D remains unclear. Trimming took 4 bases from V and 3 from J, leaving 7 bases between them. This CDR3 has 13 residues. The germline V gene encodes CDR1 SGHDT and CDR2 YYEEEE.

This clonotype was seen at least ten times. CDR3 residues: CASSRQDRVAYGYTF. CDR3 coding DNA: TGTGCCAGCAGTCGTCAAGACAGGGTAGCCTATGGCTACACCTTC. The V gene is TRBV11-2, the J gene TRBJ1-2, with TRBD1 matching 7 bases. Germline CDR1 is SGHAT and CDR2 is FQNNGV. The CDR3 spans 15 residues. Trimming at V came to 6 bases and at J to 4 bases, leaving 11 bases not matched to a gene.

This clonotype was detected many times. The rearrangement joins TRBV15 to TRBJ1-2; D is unresolved. The CDR3 contains 17 residues. V lost 0 bases and J 1 base, leaving 15 bases between the germline ends. Germline V gives CDR1 LNHNV, CDR2 YYDKDF (reference sequence). CDR3 nucleotide sequence: TGTGCCACCAGCAGAGATCGTAACGAGGGATTTAACTATGGCTACACCTTC. Its translation: CATSRDRNEGFNYGYTF.

As concerns this clonotype: A clone one base away is much larger, so this may be a read error. V usage is TRBV5-1 and J usage is TRBJ1-2; the match to TRBD1 covers 7 bases. Germline values: CDR1 SGHRS, CDR2 YFSETQ. With V trimmed by 2 bases and J by 5 bases, 6 bases remained unmatched. This CDR3 is 14 amino acids long. In nucleotides, the CDR3 is TGCGCCAGCAGCTTCGACAGGGTTCGATATGGCTACACCTTC. It is translated as CASSFDRVRYGYTF.

This clonotype was found many times. This rearrangement joins TRBV11-2 to TRBJ1-1, with D hard to call. The CDR3 consists of 17 residues. Germline V gene lookup returns CDR1 SGHAT and CDR2 FQNNGV. Trimming shortened V by 3 bases and J by 1 base, and 18 bases separated the two germline ends. CDR3 amino acids: CASSFGRGSRRNTEAFF. The DNA of the CDR3 is TGTGCCAGCAGCTTTGGTCGTGGGTCCCGCCGGAACACTGAAGCTTTCTTT.